Sequencing of this T cell receptor (beta chain) was carried out in a study of OX40 agonist ivuxolimab in advanced cancers. In the study overall: Ivuxolimab, which targeted the costimulatory receptor OX40 (CD134), was an agonistic, fully human IgG2 monoclonal antibody. Intravenous ivuxolimab was administered to patients every 2 weeks at six dose levels: 0.01, 0.1, 0.3, 1.5, 3 and 10 mg/kg. Of the approximately 54 dose-escalation patients, hepatocellular carcinoma was present in 19, melanoma in approximately 15, renal cell carcinoma in 9 and head and neck cancer in 9. In the dose-escalation cohort, over 65% of patients were male, and the mean age was around 60 years, with a range of roughly 20 to 80. Prior anti-PD-1, anti-PD-L1 or anti-CTLA-4 therapy was permitted, and 35% to 40% of dose-escalation patients had received checkpoint inhibitors. Partial responses occurred in three dose-escalation patients: two with cutaneous melanoma and one with hepatocellular carcinoma. The point of sequencing TCRbeta in the periphery was to test whether ivuxolimab changed TCR sequence diversity and drove clonal T-cell expansion. The paper covers the monotherapy dose-escalation part of the phase I ivuxolimab trial, which included N ≈ 57 patients. Findings and caveats that apply to the study as a whole: After ivuxolimab, CD8+ T cells had more expanded clones than CD4+ T cells on average. At doses from 0.1 to 3.0 mg/kg, clonal expansion was seen in both CD4+ and CD8+ blood T cells between baseline and week 6. Antigen specificity was not determined for the clonally expanded peripheral T cells. Low levels of normalized T-cell clonal expansion were also seen in some patients who did not respond. In partial responders in the 0.1-3.0 mg/kg groups, normalized peripheral clonal expansion was found to be among the lowest, especially among CD8+ T cells.

The trial excluded patients who had a history of autoimmune disease or who were on systemic immunosuppression. Peripheral blood for TCR sequencing was collected from all dose cohorts at baseline, on cycle 4 day 1, and on cycle 7 day 1. Samples came from an open-label, multicenter, first-in-human phase I dose-escalation trial of ivuxolimab. The trial enrolled adults with locally advanced or metastatic head and neck squamous cell, hepatocellular, melanoma or renal cell carcinoma. Before TCR sequencing, CD4+ T cells and CD8+ T cells were sorted from peripheral blood as separate populations. Per the germline V gene, WSHSY is the CDR1 and SAAADI is the CDR2. The CDR3 has 14 amino acids, counting the end cysteine and phenylalanine. CDR3 DNA is the only sequence kept; it has 42 bases, read in frame from the first base. The germline V and J ends show losses of 4 bases and 7 bases respectively, and no gene match explains 6 bases of the junction.

On this clone: The antigen this receptor binds is unknown. No qualities accompany the bases; no much larger clone lies one base away.

Genomic DNA was isolated from the sorted cells so that the TCRbeta CDR3 region could be sequenced. TCRbeta CDR3 regions were sequenced using the immunoSEQ Assay. Not all clones reach the TCRdb copy of this immuneACCESS table, which keeps in-frame sequences only. Checked studies attribute under half of the gap to unresolved V genes and leave the rest unexplained. A total of tens of thousands of clones appear in this sample, roughly 91% of them only once. Around 0.34% of the sample is held by the ten biggest clonotypes. The sequence was obtained from an adult with an advanced solid tumor such as melanoma, head and neck, liver or kidney cancer. The sample here was CD4+ or CD8+ T cells sorted from blood, taken in a trial of the OX40 agonist ivuxolimab. The receptor chain draws on TRBV10-2 and TRBJ2-1, with 8 bases matching TRBD1. The CDR3 protein sequence reads: CASSVQGALNEQFF. The sequenced DNA: TGCGCCAGCAGTGTCCAGGGGGCGCTTAATGAGCAGTTCTTC.